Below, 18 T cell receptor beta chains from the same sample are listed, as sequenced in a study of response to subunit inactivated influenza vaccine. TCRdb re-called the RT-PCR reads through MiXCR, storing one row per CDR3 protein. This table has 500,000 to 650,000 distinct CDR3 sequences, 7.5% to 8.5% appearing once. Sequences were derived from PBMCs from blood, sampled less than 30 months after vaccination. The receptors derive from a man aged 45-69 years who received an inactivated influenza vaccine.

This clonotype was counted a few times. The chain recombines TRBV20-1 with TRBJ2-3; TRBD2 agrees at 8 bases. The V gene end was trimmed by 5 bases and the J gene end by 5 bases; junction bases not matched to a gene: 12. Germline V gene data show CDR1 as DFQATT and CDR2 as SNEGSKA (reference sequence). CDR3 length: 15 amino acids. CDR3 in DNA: TGCAGTGCTCATGGACTAGCTTCAACGGTAGATACGCAGTATTTT. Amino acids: CSAHGLASTVDTQYF.

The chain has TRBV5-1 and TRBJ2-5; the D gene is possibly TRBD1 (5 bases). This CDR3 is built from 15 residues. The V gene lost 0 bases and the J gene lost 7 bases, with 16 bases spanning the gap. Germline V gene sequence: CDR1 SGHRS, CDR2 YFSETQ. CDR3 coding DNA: TGCGCCAGCAGCTTGGGCGCAGGGATGGAAGGGACCCAGTACTTC. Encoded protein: CASSLGAGMEGTQYF. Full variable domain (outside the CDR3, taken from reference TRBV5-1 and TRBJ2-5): KAGVTQTPRYLIKTRGQQVTLSCSPISGHRSVSWYQQTPGQGLQFLFEYFSETQRNKGNFPGRFSGRQFSNSRSEMNVSTLELGDSALYLCASSLGAGMEGTQYFGPGTRLLVL.

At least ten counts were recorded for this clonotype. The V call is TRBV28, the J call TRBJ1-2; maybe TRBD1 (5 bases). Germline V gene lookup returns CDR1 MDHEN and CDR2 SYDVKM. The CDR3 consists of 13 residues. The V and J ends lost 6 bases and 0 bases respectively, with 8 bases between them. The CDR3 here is CASRQDTNYGYTF. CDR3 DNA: TGTGCCAGCAGACAGGACACTAACTATGGCTACACCTTC.

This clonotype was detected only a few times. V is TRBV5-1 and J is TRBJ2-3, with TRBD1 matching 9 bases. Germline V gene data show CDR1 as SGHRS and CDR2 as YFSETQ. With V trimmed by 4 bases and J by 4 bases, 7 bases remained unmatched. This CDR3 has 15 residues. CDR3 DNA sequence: TGCGCCAGCAGCAGAGGGACAGGGTGGGCAGATACGCAGTATTTT. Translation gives CASSRGTGWADTQYF.

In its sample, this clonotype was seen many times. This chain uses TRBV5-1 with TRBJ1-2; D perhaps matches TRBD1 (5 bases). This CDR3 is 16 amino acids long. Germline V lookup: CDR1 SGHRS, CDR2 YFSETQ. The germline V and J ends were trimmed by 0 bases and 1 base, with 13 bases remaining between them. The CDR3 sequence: CASSLGNGARNYGYTF. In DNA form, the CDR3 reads TGCGCCAGCAGCTTGGGTAATGGGGCGCGTAACTATGGCTACACCTTC.

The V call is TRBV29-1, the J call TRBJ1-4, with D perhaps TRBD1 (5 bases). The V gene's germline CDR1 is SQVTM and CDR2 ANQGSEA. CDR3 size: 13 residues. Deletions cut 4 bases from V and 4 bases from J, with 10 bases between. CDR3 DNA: TGCAGCGTTGTTGGTCAGGGTAATGAAAAACTGTTTTTT. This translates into CSVVGQGNEKLFF.

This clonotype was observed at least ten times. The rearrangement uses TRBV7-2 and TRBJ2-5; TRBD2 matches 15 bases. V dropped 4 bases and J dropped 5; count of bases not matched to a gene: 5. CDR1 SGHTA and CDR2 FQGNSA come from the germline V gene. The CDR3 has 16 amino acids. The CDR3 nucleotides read TGTGCCAGCAGCTGGACTAGCGGGAGGGCTGGGGAGACCCAGTACTTC. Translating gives CASSWTSGRAGETQYF.

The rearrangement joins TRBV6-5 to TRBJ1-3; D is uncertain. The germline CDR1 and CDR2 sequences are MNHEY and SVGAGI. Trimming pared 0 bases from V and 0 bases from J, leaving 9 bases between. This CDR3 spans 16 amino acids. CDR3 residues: CASSYSLGASGNTIYF. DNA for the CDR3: TGTGCCAGCAGTTACTCGTTGGGAGCCTCTGGAAACACCATATATTTT.

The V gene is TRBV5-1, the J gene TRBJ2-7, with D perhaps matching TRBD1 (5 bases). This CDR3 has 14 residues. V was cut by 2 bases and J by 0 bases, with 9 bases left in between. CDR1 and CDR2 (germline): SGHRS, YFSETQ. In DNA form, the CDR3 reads TGCGCCAGCAGCTTACCGACAGACTCCTACGAGCAGTACTTC. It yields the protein CASSLPTDSYEQYF.

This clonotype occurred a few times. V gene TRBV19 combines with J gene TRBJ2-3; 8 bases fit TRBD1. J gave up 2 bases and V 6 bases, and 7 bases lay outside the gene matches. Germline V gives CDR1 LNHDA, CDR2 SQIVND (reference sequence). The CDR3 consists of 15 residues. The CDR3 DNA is TGTGCCAGTAGCGCCGACAGGGGCCACACAGATACGCAGTATTTT. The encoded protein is CASSADRGHTDTQYF.

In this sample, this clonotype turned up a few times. This CDR3 is CASGPIRSGANVLTF. DNA for the CDR3: TGTGCCAGCGGCCCGATTCGCTCTGGGGCCAACGTCCTGACTTTC. The chain uses TRBV6-2 or TRBV6-3 and TRBJ2-6; D gene ambiguous. The CDR3 sequence is 15 residues long. The germline V and J ends were trimmed by 8 bases and 0 bases, with 11 bases remaining between them. The germline V gene encodes CDR1 MNHEY and CDR2 SVGEGT.

The DNA of the CDR3 is TGCAGTGCCTTGGACAGGGGACATCCGACCCAGTACTTC. As protein: CSALDRGHPTQYF. This chain connects TRBV20-1 to TRBJ2-5; 9 bases line up with TRBD1. This CDR3 comprises 13 residues. Germline trimming cut 6 bases from V and 7 bases from J; bases unmatched to any gene: 9. The germline V gene encodes CDR1 DFQATT and CDR2 SNEGSKA (reference sequence).

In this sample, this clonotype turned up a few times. Written as DNA, the CDR3 is TGTGCCAGCAGCCCCTCAGCGAGCGGGGCCGTATGGGGGGAGCTGTTTTTT. This sequence encodes CASSPSASGAVWGELFF. J is TRBJ2-2 and V is TRBV4-2; 7 nucleotides match TRBD2. After removal of 4 bases from V and 8 bases from J, the junction contained 16 bases not matched to a gene. The CDR3 covers 17 residues. The germline CDR1 and CDR2 sequences are LGHNA and YNFKEQ.

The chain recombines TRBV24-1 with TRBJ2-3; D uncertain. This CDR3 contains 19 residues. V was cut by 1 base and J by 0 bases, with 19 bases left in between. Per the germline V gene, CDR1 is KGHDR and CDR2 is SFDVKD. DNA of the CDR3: TGTGCCACCAGTGATTTTCCAGACTTTACCGATGGAAGCACAGATACGCAGTATTTT. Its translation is CATSDFPDFTDGSTDTQYF.

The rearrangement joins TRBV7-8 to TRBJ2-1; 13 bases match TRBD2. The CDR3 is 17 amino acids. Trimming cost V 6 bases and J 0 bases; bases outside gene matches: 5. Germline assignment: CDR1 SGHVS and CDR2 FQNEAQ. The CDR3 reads CASSPTSGGSSYNEQFF. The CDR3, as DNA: TGTGCCAGCAGTCCGACTAGCGGGGGGAGCTCCTACAATGAGCAGTTCTTC.

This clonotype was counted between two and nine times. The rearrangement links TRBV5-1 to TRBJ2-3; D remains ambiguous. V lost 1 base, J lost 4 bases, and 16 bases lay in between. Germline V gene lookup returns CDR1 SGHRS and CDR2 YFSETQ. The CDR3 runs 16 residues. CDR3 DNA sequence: TGCGCCAGCAGCTTGCTCCAGGCTACGGCCCCAGATACGCAGTATTTT. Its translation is CASSLLQATAPDTQYF. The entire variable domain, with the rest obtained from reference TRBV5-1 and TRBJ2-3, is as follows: KAGVTQTPRYLIKTRGQQVTLSCSPISGHRSVSWYQQTPGQGLQFLFEYFSETQRNKGNFPGRFSGRQFSNSRSEMNVSTLELGDSALYLCASSLLQATAPDTQYFGPGTRLTVL.

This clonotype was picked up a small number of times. The CDR3 DNA reads as TGTGCCAGCAGCTTGGGGGACAGGGATTCGGGCGAGCAGTACTTC. Its protein product is CASSLGDRDSGEQYF. The rearrangement joins TRBV5-6 to TRBJ2-7; TRBD1 matches 9 bases. The CDR3 has 15 amino acids. CDR1 is SGHDT, CDR2 YYEEEE, per germline. The junction had 7 bases not matched to a gene; V was cut back by 0 bases and J by 6 bases.

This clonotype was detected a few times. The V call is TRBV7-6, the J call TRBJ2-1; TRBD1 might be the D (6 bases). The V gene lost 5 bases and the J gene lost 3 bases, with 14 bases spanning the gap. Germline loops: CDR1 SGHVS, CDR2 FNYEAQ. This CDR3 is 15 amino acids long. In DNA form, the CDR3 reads TGTGCCAGCAGCCCCGCGGCACAGGGCTACAATGAGCAGTTCTTC. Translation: CASSPAAQGYNEQFF.